This TCR beta chain was recorded in a study of T cell repertoires in cytomegalovirus infection (dated by TCRdb to the late 2010s). General notes on the study: Recently identified HLA-C-restricted CMV epitopes, whose presentation resists viral immunomodulation, were targeted by peptide stimulations together with well-studied HLA-B-restricted epitopes. The HLA type of each donor mattered for the analysis, because public TCR beta signatures pointed to carriage of CMV infection along with the matching HLA type. Study-wide findings and limitations: In the ex vivo response, HLA-C-restricted CMV-specific TCR beta clonotypes were dominant, and in two of eight donors the single most frequent clonotype came from this HLA-C-restricted group. In both this cohort and an independent roughly 330-donor cohort, the cumulative frequency of public TCR beta family members distinguished carriers of CMV infection plus the relevant HLA type.

The label giving this sample's treatment or condition can be read as: in vitro stimulation with specific CMV peptide epitopes to enrich CMV-specific T cells. The sample was run on an Illumina HiSeq 1500. Using fastp at Q25 and MiXCR, TCRdb reprocessed the public reads and kept productive beta chains. CDR3 protein duplicates are merged, each entry listing the most common genes and DNA. This sample holds 200,000 or so distinct CDR3 sequences; 35% to 45% were observed only once. 59% of the sample is taken by the ten largest. V is shortened by 6 bases, J by 13 bases, and the region joining them spans 20 bases. Reading the germline V gene (reference sequence) gives CDR1 DFQATT and CDR2 SNEGSKA. From the cysteine through the phenylalanine, the CDR3 covers 12 amino acids. The DNA shown is the 36-base CDR3, in frame from base 1. As regards this clonotype: Its antigen target is currently unknown. The input lacks base qualities; no much larger clone sits a single base away.

Sequenced here: CD8+ T cells from cultured PBMCs, sampled from culture after CMV antigen stimulation. The TCR originated in a human donor in good health (CMV status not recorded). Some clones in this sample may be carry-over from other donors' samples. The rearrangement combines TRBV20-1 with TRBJ2-3, with the D gene possibly TRBD1 or TRBD2, each one fitting 6 bases. CDR3 protein: CSATLPLGGEYF. At the DNA level, the sequence is TGCAGTGCCACTTTACCCCTCGGGGGCGAGTATTTT.